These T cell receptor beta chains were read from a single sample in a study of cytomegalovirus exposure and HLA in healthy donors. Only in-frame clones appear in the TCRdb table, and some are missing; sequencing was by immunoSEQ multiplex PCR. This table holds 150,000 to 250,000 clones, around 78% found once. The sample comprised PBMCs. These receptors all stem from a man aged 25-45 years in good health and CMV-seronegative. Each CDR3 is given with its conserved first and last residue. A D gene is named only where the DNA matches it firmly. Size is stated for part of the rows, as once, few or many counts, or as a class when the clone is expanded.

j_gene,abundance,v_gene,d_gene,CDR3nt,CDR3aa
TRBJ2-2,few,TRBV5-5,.,TGTGCCAGCAGCTGGAGGGTAGAACCCGGGGAGCTGTTTTTT,CASSWRVEPGELFF
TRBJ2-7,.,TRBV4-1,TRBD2,TGCGCCAGCAGCCAAGATGGGAGGGGAATAGACGAGCAGTACTTC,CASSQDGRGIDEQYF
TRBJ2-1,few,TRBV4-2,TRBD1,TGTGCCAGCAGCCAGTGGCCGGGACAGGGGGCATTCAATGAGCAGTTCTTC,CASSQWPGQGAFNEQFF
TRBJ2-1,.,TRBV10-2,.,TGCGCCAGCAGTGAGTCGGGGGCTACTGAGCAGTTCTTC,CASSESGATEQFF
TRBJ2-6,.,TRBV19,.,TGTGCCAGTAGTAGGGAGTTCCGCTCTGGGGCCAACGTCCTGACTTTC,CASSREFRSGANVLTF
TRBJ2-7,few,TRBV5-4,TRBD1,TGTGCCAGCAGCTTTGACAGGGGTTACGAGCAGTACTTC,CASSFDRGYEQYF
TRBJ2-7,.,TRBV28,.,TGTGCCAGCAGTTTATTTCTCCAGGGCTCCTACGAGCAGTACTTC,CASSLFLQGSYEQYF
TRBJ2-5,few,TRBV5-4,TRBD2,TGTGCCAGCAGCCGACTCCGGGGGGGAAAAGAGACCCAGTACTTC,CASSRLRGGKETQYF
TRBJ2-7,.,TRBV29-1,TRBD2,TGCAGCGTTGAACTAGCGGAGAACTACGAGCAGTACTTC,CSVELAENYEQYF
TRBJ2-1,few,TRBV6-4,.,TGTGCCAGCAGCACGGGGGCGGGAGAGGGCAATGAGCAGTTCTTC,CASSTGAGEGNEQFF
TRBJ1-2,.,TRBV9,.,TGTGCCAGCAGCGTAGGCTTAGGGGGGGTTGGCTACACCTTC,CASSVGLGGVGYTF
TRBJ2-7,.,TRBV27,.,TGTGCCAGCAGTTTTACGGCGGATGCCTACGAGCAGTACTTC,CASSFTADAYEQYF
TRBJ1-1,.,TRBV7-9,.,TGTGCCAGCAGCTTAGAGGGCGGGATCACTGAAGCTTTCTTT,CASSLEGGITEAFF
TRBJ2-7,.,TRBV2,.,TGTGCCAGCACCGACCCAGGGGCGTACGAGCAGTACTTC,CASTDPGAYEQYF
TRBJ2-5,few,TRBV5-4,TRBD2,TGTGCCAGCAGCTTGGATTCCAGCGGGAGGGGAGAGACCCAGTACTTC,CASSLDSSGRGETQYF
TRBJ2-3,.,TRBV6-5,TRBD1,TGTGCCAGCAGCCCACCGGGACAGGGCCATGTTAGGCAGTATTTT,CASSPPGQGHVRQYF
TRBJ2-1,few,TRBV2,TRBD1,TGTGCCAGCAGTGGGGGACAGGGGGCCGATGAGCAGTTCTTC,CASSGGQGADEQFF
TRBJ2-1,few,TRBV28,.,TGTGCCAGCAGCTCAGGGGTCAGCGGGCAGTTCTTC,CASSSGVSGQFF
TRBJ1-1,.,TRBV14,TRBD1,TGTGCCAGCAGCCGAAGGACAGGGTTACCTGGAGCTTTCTTT,CASSRRTGLPGAFF
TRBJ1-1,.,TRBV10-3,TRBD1,TGTGCCATAGGGGGACAGGGCAGCACTGAAGCTTTCTTT,CAIGGQGSTEAFF
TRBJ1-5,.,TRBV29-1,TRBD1,TGCAGCGTGGGGGACAGGGGCGAAAATCAGCCCCAGCATTTT,CSVGDRGENQPQHF
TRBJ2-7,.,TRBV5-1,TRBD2,TGCGCCAGCAGCGTTACTAGCGGGAACTACGAGCAGTACTTC,CASSVTSGNYEQYF
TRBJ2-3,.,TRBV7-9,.,TGTGCCAGCAGCACCCGGGAATACACAGATACGCAGTATTTT,CASSTREYTDTQYF
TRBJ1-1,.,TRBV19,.,TGTGCCAGTACTACAGACGTTGAAGCTTTCTTT,CASTTDVEAFF
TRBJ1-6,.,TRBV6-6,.,TGTGCCAGCAGTTACTCGGGAGGACATGTTTCACCCCTCCACTTT,CASSYSGGHVSPLHF
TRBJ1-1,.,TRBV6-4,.,TGTGCCAGCCTTCTCCGGGTGGACACTGAAGCTTTCTTT,CASLLRVDTEAFF
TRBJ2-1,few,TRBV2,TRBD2,TGTGCCAGCAGACTAGCGGGAATGAACAATGAGCAGTTCTTC,CASRLAGMNNEQFF
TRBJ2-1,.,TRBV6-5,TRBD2,TGTGCCAGCAGCTTGGGGGCGGGAGGGTACAATGAGCAGTTCTTC,CASSLGAGGYNEQFF
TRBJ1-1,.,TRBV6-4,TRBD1,TGTGCCAGCAGTGAGGACCGGGACAGGGGGATCCCCTGGGAGACTGAAGCTTCCTTT,CASSEDRDRGIPWETEASF
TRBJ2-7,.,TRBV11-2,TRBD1,TGTGCCAGCATCTACGGGACAGGGGGCTTCGAGCAGTACTTC,CASIYGTGGFEQYF
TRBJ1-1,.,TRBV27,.,TGTGCCAGCAGTTTGGCGGGATTGAACACTGAAGCTTTCTTT,CASSLAGLNTEAFF
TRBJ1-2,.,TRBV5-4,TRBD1,TGTGCCAGCAGCCAGGGACAGGCCGGGCTCTATGGCTACACCTTC,CASSQGQAGLYGYTF
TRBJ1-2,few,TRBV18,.,TGTGCCAGCTCACCGGGGGAGGCTGTTGGCTACACCTTC,CASSPGEAVGYTF
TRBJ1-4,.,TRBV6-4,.,TGTGCCAGCAGTGACGGGCCAGCCGCAACTAATGAAAAACTGTTTTTT,CASSDGPAATNEKLFF
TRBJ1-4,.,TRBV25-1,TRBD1,TGTGCCAGCAGTGGAACCAAAGGACAGGGGTGGGCTGAAAAACTGTTTTTT,CASSGTKGQGWAEKLFF
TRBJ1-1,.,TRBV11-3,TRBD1,TGTGCCAGCAGCTTAACAGGGGGCGACACTGAAGCTTTCTTT,CASSLTGGDTEAFF
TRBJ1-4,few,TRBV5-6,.,TGTGCCAGCAGCCCCCTGGAGGGGCGGAGTGAAAAACTGTTTTTT,CASSPLEGRSEKLFF
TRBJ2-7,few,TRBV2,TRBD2,TGTGCCAGCAGGGGCTTCGGACTAGCGCATCCCTACGAGCAGTACTTC,CASRGFGLAHPYEQYF
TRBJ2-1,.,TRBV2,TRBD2,TGTGCCAGCAGTCAACTAGCGGGAGGTATCAATGAGCAGTTCTTC,CASSQLAGGINEQFF
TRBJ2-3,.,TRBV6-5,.,TGTGCCAGCAGTTACTCAGGACTCGATACGCAGTATTTT,CASSYSGLDTQYF
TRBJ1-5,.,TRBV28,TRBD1,TGTGCCAGCAGACCTAGGCCGGGACAGGCCTTTCAGCCCCAGCATTTT,CASRPRPGQAFQPQHF
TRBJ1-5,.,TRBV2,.,TGTGCCAGCAGGGATGGGACATCAAATCAGCCCCAGCATTTT,CASRDGTSNQPQHF
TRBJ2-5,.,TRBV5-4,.,TGTGCCAGCAGCTTGGACCAGGCTCAAGAGACCCAGTACTTC,CASSLDQAQETQYF
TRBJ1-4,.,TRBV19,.,TGTGCCAGTAGTATAAAGGGGTGGGTCGCTAATGAAAAACTGTTTTTT,CASSIKGWVANEKLFF
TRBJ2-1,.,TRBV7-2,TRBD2,TGTGCCAGCAGCCCAGTGGGACTAGCGGGAGCGGGAGAGCAGTTCTTC,CASSPVGLAGAGEQFF
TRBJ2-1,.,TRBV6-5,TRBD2,TGTGCCAGCAGTTCTGCGGGAGGGCTAAGGAATGAGCAGTTCTTC,CASSSAGGLRNEQFF
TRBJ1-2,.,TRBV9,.,TGTGCCAGCAGCGTAGACAGGAACTATGGCTACACCTTC,CASSVDRNYGYTF
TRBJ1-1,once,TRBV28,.,TGTGCCAGCAGTTTTAATCAGGGCCAGAAGTCTTTCTTT,CASSFNQGQKSFF
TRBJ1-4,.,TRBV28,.,TGTGCCAGCAGTTCCAGGCACAGGGCAACTAATGAAAAACTGTTTTTT,CASSSRHRATNEKLFF